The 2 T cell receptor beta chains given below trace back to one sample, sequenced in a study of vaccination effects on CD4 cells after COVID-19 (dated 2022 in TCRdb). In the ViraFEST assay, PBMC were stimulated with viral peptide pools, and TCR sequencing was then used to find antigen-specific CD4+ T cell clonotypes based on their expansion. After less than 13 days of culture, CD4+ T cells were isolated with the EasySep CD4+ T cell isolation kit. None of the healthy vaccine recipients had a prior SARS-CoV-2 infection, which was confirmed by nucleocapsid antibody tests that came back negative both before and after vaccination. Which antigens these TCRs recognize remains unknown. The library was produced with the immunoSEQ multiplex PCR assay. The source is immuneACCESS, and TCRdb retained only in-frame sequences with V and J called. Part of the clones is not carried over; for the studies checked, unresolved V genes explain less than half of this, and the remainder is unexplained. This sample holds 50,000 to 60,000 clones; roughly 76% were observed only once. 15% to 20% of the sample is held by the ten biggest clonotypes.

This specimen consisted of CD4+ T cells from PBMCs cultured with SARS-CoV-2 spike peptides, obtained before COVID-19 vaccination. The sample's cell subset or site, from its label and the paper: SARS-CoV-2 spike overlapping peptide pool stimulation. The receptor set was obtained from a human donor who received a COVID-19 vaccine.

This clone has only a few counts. The CDR3 here is CASSLNIPSEAFF. In nucleotides, the CDR3 is TGTGCCAGCAGCTTAAATATCCCCTCTGAAGCTTTCTTT. The genes are TRBV7-8 and TRBJ1-1; no reliable D call. Trimming removed 2 bases at V and 6 bases at J, with 10 bases between. The CDR3 contains 13 residues. Germline V gene data show CDR1 as SGHVS and CDR2 as FQNEAQ.

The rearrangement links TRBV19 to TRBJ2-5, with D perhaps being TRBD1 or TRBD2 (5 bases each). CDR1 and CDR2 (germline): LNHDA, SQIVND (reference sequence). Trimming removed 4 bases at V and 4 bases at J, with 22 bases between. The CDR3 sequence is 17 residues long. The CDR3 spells CASSSHRTPRDPETQYF. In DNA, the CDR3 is TGTGCCAGTAGTAGCCATCGGACCCCTAGGGACCCAGAGACCCAGTACTTC.